This T cell receptor (beta chain) was found in a study of T cell responses to AZD1222 COVID-19 vaccine. Study-wide points: Along spike, vaccine-associated CD4 TCRs were found throughout, with dominance at 160-218 and 743-854. Spike-specific TCR repertoires showed rising breadth and depth after two AZD1222 doses.

CDR1 ENHRY and CDR2 SYGVKD come from the germline V gene. This CDR3 has 14 residues. The V gene lost 2 bases and the J gene lost 3 bases, with 9 bases spanning the gap. This clone has only one observation. Its antigen is unknown. The table came from immunoSEQ multiplex PCR; TCRdb's copy has only in-frame clones and leaves some out. The data hold fewer than 70,000 clones, with over 65% observed a single time. The clonotype originates from an adult who received the AZD1222 COVID-19 vaccine. The rearrangement joins TRBV10-3 to TRBJ2-3; a possible D gene is TRBD1 (6 bases). The starting material was peripheral blood, obtained 28 days after the second AZD1222 dose. As DNA, the CDR3 is TGTGCCATCAGTGAGAGCCAGGGGACAGATACGCAGTATTTT. Protein: CAISESQGTDTQYF.